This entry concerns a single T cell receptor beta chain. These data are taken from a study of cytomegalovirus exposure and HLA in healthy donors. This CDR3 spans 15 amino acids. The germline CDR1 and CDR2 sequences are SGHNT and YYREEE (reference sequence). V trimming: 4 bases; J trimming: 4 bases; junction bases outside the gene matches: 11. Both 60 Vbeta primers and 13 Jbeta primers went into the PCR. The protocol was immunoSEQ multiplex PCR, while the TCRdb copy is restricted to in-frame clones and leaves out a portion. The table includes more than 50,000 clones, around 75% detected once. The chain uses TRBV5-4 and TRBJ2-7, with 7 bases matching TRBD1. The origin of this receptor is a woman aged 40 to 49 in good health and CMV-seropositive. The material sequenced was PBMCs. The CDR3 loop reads CASSLSSDREYEQYF. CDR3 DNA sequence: TGTGCCAGCAGCCTCAGTAGTGACAGGGAGTACGAGCAGTACTTC.